The T cell receptor (beta chain) described here comes from a study of sequential checkpoint blockade in melanoma. In the study overall: Patients were randomized 1:1 to nivolumab-then-ipilimumab or ipilimumab-then-nivolumab first-line. Maintenance nivolumab came after either treatment sequence.

Noted treatment: randomized to nivolumab then ipilimumab (arm A) or the reverse (arm B). DNA-damaging chemotherapy had not been given to any patient beforehand. PBMC sorting kept live CD3+CD8+ cells without CD19 or CD56. J was trimmed by 1 base and V by 4 bases; bases with no gene match: 2. CDR3 length: 16 amino acids. Germline lookup yields CDR1 SGHDT and CDR2 YYEEEE. Profiling relied on immunoSEQ multiplex PCR, and the TCRdb table lists in-frame clones only, not all of them. The sample has about 20,000 clones, 65% to 90% seen once. This clonotype was obtained from a human donor with melanoma. The J gene is TRBJ2-2, the V gene TRBV5-6; 12 bases are a match to TRBD2. This material consisted of CD8+ T cells sorted from blood (inferred from file names), taken from a patient given nivolumab and ipilimumab in sequence. CDR3 sequence reads: CASSEGLAGNTGELFF. CDR3 nucleotide sequence: TGTGCCAGCAGCGAGGGACTAGCGGGGAACACCGGGGAGCTGTTTTTT.